This entry is about one T cell receptor (beta chain). The data were obtained in a study of blood T cell repertoires in COVID-19. About the study: Samples came from the United States, Italy and Spain, spanning acute and convalescent COVID-19. PBMCs, B-cell-depleted T cells, or T cells were the source of the cDNA or gDNA that made up the material.

The CDR3 consists of 15 residues. The germline V and J ends were trimmed by 2 bases and 7 bases, with 12 bases remaining between them. CDR1 MNHEY and CDR2 SMNVEV come from the germline V gene (reference sequence). Authors' methods: Cell counts per sample came from amplifying reference gene primers. Some clones are missing from TCRdb's copy, which holds only in-frame ones; the method was immunoSEQ multiplex PCR. From that table come the V and J calls and clone size; the DNA was used to work out D and trimming. There are tens of thousands of clones in the sample; around 75% occur only once, and around 4.5% lies in the top ten.

Input material: peripheral blood. This sequence joins TRBV27 and TRBJ1-6; D gene uncertain. The receptor's source is a woman aged 50 to 65 with acute or convalescent COVID-19. CDR3 in amino acids: CASSLIPTENSPLHF. The CDR3 DNA reads as TGTGCCAGCAGTTTAATCCCGACGGAGAATTCACCCCTCCACTTT.